Sequencing of this TCR beta chain was carried out in a study of T cell repertoires in cytomegalovirus infection. For the study at large: CMV epitopes in the study were HLA-C-restricted (recently identified) and HLA-B-restricted (well studied). Public signatures in TCR beta pointed to CMV infection and matching HLA type. Study-wide points: Cumulative public TCR beta family frequency identified carriers of CMV plus the relevant HLA.

CDR1 is SGHTA, CDR2 FQGNSA, per germline. Trimming removed 1 base from V and 9 bases from J, with 4 bases in between. The CDR3 has 12 residues. TCRdb called the reads again in MiXCR, with one record for every CDR3 protein. Counted here are about 920,000 distinct CDR3 sequences, around 29% occurring once; the ten biggest clones make up 11% to 15%. This clonotype appeared many times. Its antigen is unknown. The V gene is TRBV7-2, the J gene TRBJ1-6; D is undetermined. The sample consisted of cultured CD8+ T cells from PBMCs, taken from culture after CMV antigen stimulation. This receptor was identified in a human donor in good health (CMV status not recorded). Some clones in this sample may be carry-over from other donors' samples. CDR3: CASSLDGSPLHF. The DNA for the CDR3 is TGTGCCAGCAGCTTAGACGGTTCACCCCTCCACTTT.